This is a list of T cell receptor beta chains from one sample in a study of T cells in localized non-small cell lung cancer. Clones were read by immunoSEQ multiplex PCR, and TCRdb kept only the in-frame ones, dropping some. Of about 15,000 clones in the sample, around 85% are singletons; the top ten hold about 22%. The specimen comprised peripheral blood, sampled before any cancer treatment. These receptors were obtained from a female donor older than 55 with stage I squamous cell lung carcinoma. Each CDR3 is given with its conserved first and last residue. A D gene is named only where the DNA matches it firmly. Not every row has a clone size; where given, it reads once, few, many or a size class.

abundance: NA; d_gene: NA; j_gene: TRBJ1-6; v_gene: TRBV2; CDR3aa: CASSPEGRNNSPLHF; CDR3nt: TGTGCCAGCAGTCCGGAGGGTCGGAATAATTCACCCCTCCACTTT
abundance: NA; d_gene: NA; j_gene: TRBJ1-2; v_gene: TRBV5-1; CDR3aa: CASSLMATNYGYTF; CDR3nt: TGCGCCAGCAGCTTGATGGCAACTAACTATGGCTACACCTTC
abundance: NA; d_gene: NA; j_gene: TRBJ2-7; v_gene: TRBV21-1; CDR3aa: CASSNSRQGGTYEQYF; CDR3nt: TGTGCCAGCAGCAATTCCCGACAGGGGGGAACCTACGAGCAGTACTTC
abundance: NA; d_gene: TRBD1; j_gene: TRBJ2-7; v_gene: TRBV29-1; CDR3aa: CSVAGTGDKQYF; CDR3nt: TGCAGCGTTGCAGGGACAGGGGATAAGCAGTACTTC
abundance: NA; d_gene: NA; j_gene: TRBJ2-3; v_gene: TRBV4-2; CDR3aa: CASSLFSSQDTQYF; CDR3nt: TGTGCCAGCAGCCTTTTCTCTAGTCAGGATACGCAGTATTTT
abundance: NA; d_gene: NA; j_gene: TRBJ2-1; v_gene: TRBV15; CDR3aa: CATSSRESSYNEQFF; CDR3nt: TGTGCCACCAGCAGTCGGGAGTCTTCATACAATGAGCAGTTCTTC
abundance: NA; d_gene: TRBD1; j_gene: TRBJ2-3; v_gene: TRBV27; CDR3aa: CASSLQGWSDTQYF; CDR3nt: TGTGCCAGCAGTCTACAGGGGTGGTCAGATACGCAGTATTTT
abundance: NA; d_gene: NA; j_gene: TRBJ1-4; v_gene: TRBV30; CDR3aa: CAWGGITPTNEKLFF; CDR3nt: TGTGCCTGGGGGGGGATTACGCCAACTAATGAAAAACTGTTTTTT
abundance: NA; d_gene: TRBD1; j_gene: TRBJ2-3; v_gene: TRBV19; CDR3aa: CASSRTGGYPDTQYF; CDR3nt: TGTGCCAGTTCTCGGACAGGGGGCTACCCAGATACGCAGTATTTT
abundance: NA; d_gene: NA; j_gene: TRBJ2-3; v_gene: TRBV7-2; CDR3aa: CASGSRVNIDTQYF; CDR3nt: TGTGCCAGCGGCTCTCGGGTTAATATAGATACGCAGTATTTT
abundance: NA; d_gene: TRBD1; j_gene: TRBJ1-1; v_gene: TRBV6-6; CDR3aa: CASNLQGSTEAFF; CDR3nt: TGTGCCAGCAATCTACAGGGGTCCACTGAAGCTTTCTTT
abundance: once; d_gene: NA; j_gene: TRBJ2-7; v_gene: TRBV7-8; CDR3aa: CASNREGEQYF; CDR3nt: TGTGCCAGCAACAGGGAGGGCGAGCAGTACTTC
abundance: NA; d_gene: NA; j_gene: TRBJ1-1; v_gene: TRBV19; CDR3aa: CASTTWNTEAFF; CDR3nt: TGTGCCAGTACTACCTGGAACACTGAAGCTTTCTTT
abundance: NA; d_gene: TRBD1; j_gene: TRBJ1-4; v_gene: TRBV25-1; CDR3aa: CASSPGQTNEKLFF; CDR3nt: TGTGCCAGCAGCCCGGGACAGACTAATGAAAAACTGTTTTTT
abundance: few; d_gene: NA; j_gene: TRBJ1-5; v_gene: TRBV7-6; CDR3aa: CASSLWAGNQPQHF; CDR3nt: TGTGCCAGCAGCTTATGGGCAGGAAATCAGCCCCAGCATTTT
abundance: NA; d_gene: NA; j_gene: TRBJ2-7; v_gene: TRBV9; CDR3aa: CASSVGLAETYEQYF; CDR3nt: TGTGCCAGCAGCGTAGGGTTAGCGGAGACCTACGAGCAGTACTTC
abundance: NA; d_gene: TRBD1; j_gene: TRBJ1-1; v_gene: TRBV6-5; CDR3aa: CASSSHRGNTEAFF; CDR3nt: TGTGCCAGCAGTTCTCACAGGGGGAACACTGAAGCTTTCTTT
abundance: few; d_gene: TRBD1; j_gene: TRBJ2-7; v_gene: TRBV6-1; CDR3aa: CASSVTLWDRGYEQYF; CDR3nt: TGTGCCAGCAGTGTGACCCTTTGGGACAGGGGGTACGAGCAGTACTTC
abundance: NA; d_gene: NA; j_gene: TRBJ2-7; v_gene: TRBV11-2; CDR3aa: CASSLAGDDEQYF; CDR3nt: TGTGCCAGCAGCTTGGCAGGGGACGACGAGCAGTACTTC
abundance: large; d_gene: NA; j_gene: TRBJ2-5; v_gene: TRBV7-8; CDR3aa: CASSPTPWGSRNQETQYF; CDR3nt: TGTGCCAGCAGCCCGACACCTTGGGGCAGTAGAAACCAAGAGACCCAGTACTTC
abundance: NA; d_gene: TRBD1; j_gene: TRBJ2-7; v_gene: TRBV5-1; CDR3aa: CASSLGTGGREQYF; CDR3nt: TGCGCCAGCAGCTTAGGGACAGGGGGGCGCGAGCAGTACTTC
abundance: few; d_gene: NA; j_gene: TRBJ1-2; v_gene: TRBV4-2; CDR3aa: CASSAIGRGYGYTF; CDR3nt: TGTGCCAGCAGCGCTATTGGGAGGGGCTATGGCTACACCTTC